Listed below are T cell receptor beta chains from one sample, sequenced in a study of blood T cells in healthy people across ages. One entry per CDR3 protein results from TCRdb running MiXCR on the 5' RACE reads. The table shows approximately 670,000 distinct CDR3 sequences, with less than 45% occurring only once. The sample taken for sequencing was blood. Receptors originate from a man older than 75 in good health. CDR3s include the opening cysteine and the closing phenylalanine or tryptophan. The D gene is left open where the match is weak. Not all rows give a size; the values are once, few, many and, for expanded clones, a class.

DNA: TGCGCCAGCAGCTCTAGGGGCATCGAGCAGTACTTC
CDR3: CASSSRGIEQYF
length: 12
J: TRBJ2-7
V: TRBV5-1
size: .
D: .

DNA: TGTGCCAGCAGCTTAGTGCGGACGGACCCACAGTTCTTC
CDR3: CASSLVRTDPQFF
length: 13
J: TRBJ2-1
V: TRBV7-2
size: few
D: .

DNA: TGTGCCAGCAGTTTAGGGCAGTTCACTGAAGCTTTCTTT
CDR3: CASSLGQFTEAFF
length: 13
J: TRBJ1-1
V: TRBV12-3/TRBV12-4
size: .
D: .

DNA: TGTGCCAGCAGCGTGCGGAGAGGCTCACCCCTCCACTTT
CDR3: CASSVRRGSPLHF
length: 13
J: TRBJ1-6
V: TRBV11-2
size: .
D: .

DNA: TGTGCCAGCAGTTACGAAGGACAGGGAAGTGAGCAGTTCTTC
CDR3: CASSYEGQGSEQFF
length: 14
J: TRBJ2-1
V: TRBV6-2/TRBV6-3
size: few
D: TRBD1

DNA: TGTGCCAGCAGTTACGAGTCCGGGACAGCCACCTACGAGCAGTACTTC
CDR3: CASSYESGTATYEQYF
length: 16
J: TRBJ2-7
V: TRBV6-5
size: once
D: TRBD1

DNA: TGTGCCAGCTCACCAGGAGGGCTAGCGACCTACAATGAGCAGTTCTTC
CDR3: CASSPGGLATYNEQFF
length: 16
J: TRBJ2-1
V: TRBV18
size: few
D: .

DNA: TGTGCCAGCAGCCCAGACAGGGGAAAGACCCAGTACTTC
CDR3: CASSPDRGKTQYF
length: 13
J: TRBJ2-5
V: TRBV7-2
size: many
D: TRBD1

DNA: TGTGCCAGCAGTTTAACGACCCAGAAGAAGGTATACACTGAAGCTTTCTTT
CDR3: CASSLTTQKKVYTEAFF
length: 17
J: TRBJ1-1
V: TRBV28
size: .
D: .

DNA: TGTGCCAGCACTCAGGTGGCGGGGAAAGACGTATTGTACAATGAGCAGTTCTTC
CDR3: CASTQVAGKDVLYNEQFF
length: 18
J: TRBJ2-1
V: TRBV6-2/TRBV6-3
size: few
D: .

DNA: TGTGCCAGTAGCAACGCGAACACCGGGGAGCTGTTTTTT
CDR3: CASSNANTGELFF
length: 13
J: TRBJ2-2
V: TRBV19
size: few
D: .

DNA: TGTGCCATCAGTGCTACAGGGAGTGAGCAGTTCTTC
CDR3: CAISATGSEQFF
length: 12
J: TRBJ2-1
V: TRBV10-3
size: .
D: .

DNA: TGCAGTGCCTCTGGGACTAGCGGGACTCAGGGGACCGGGGAGCTGTTTTTT
CDR3: CSASGTSGTQGTGELFF
length: 17
J: TRBJ2-2
V: TRBV20-1
size: .
D: TRBD2

DNA: TGTGCCAGCAGTTACGCGGACTACAATGAGCAGTTCTTC
CDR3: CASSYADYNEQFF
length: 13
J: TRBJ2-1
V: TRBV6-2/TRBV6-3
size: .
D: .

DNA: TGTGCCAGCAGCCCATCCGGGACAGGGCCTCAAGAGACCCAGTACTTC
CDR3: CASSPSGTGPQETQYF
length: 16
J: TRBJ2-5
V: TRBV7-2
size: .
D: TRBD1

DNA: TGTGCCAGCAGTTTAGTGGGCGGAACAGGGGAAAACATTCAGTACTTC
CDR3: CASSLVGGTGENIQYF
length: 16
J: TRBJ2-4
V: TRBV12-3/TRBV12-4
size: many
D: TRBD1

DNA: TGCAGTGCTAGCGACAGGGTTGGTAACTATGGCTACACCTTC
CDR3: CSASDRVGNYGYTF
length: 14
J: TRBJ1-2
V: TRBV20-1
size: once
D: TRBD1

DNA: TGTGCCAGCAGCCGAAGGGGGGATCCTAACTATGGCTACACCTTC
CDR3: CASSRRGDPNYGYTF
length: 15
J: TRBJ1-2
V: TRBV5-6
size: .
D: .

DNA: TGTGCCACCAGTGACGGTGGCCTCAATACGCAGTATTTT
CDR3: CATSDGGLNTQYF
length: 13
J: TRBJ2-3
V: TRBV24-1
size: .
D: .

DNA: TGCAGTGCTAGAGATGGGTCGGGACTTTCCAGCAATCAGCCCCAGCATTTT
CDR3: CSARDGSGLSSNQPQHF
length: 17
J: TRBJ1-5
V: TRBV20-1
size: few
D: .

DNA: TGTGCCAGCAGTTACTCTGGCGAAGGGACAGATACGCAGTATTTT
CDR3: CASSYSGEGTDTQYF
length: 15
J: TRBJ2-3
V: TRBV6-5
size: .
D: .

DNA: TGTGCCAGCAGGGGACACTACGAGCAGTACTTC
CDR3: CASRGHYEQYF
length: 11
J: TRBJ2-7
V: TRBV6-2/TRBV6-3
size: .
D: .

DNA: TGTGCCACCCAACGGGACAGGGGGAATATCGGAGAGACCCAGTACTTC
CDR3: CATQRDRGNIGETQYF
length: 16
J: TRBJ2-5
V: TRBV2
size: .
D: TRBD1

DNA: TGCAGTGCTGGGACTAGCGGGAGGAGCGGCTACGAGCAGTACTTC
CDR3: CSAGTSGRSGYEQYF
length: 15
J: TRBJ2-7
V: TRBV20-1
size: few
D: TRBD2

DNA: TGTGCCAGCAGCTTAGGGTCCGGACAGAGCTATGGCTACACCTTC
CDR3: CASSLGSGQSYGYTF
length: 15
J: TRBJ1-2
V: TRBV7-2
size: few
D: .

DNA: TGTGCCAGCAGTGGCCGGGTGAACACTGAAGCTTTCTTT
CDR3: CASSGRVNTEAFF
length: 13
J: TRBJ1-1
V: TRBV25-1
size: .
D: .

DNA: TGTGCCACCAGTGATGTACTAGCGGGAGAAGATACGCAGTATTTT
CDR3: CATSDVLAGEDTQYF
length: 15
J: TRBJ2-3
V: TRBV24-1
size: .
D: TRBD2

DNA: TGCAGCGCTCGACAGGGGCGAAGCACCGGGGAGCTGTTTTTT
CDR3: CSARQGRSTGELFF
length: 14
J: TRBJ2-2
V: TRBV29-1
size: .
D: TRBD1

DNA: TGTGCCAGCAGCTTGGTCCCGGGACTAGCGGAGACGTACAATGAGCAGTTCTTC
CDR3: CASSLVPGLAETYNEQFF
length: 18
J: TRBJ2-1
V: TRBV5-5
size: .
D: TRBD2

DNA: TGCGCCAGCAGCTTGGAGATAGGTCCCTACGAGCAGTACTTC
CDR3: CASSLEIGPYEQYF
length: 14
J: TRBJ2-7
V: TRBV5-1
size: few
D: .

DNA: TGTGCCAGCAGCGGGACACCACAGGGTGAGCAGTTCTTC
CDR3: CASSGTPQGEQFF
length: 13
J: TRBJ2-1
V: TRBV6-1
size: .
D: .

DNA: TGTGCCACCAGCAGAGGTCGGGTACAATATAGCAATCAGCCCCAGCATTTT
CDR3: CATSRGRVQYSNQPQHF
length: 17
J: TRBJ1-5
V: TRBV15
size: .
D: .

DNA: TGCAGCGTTGAGTCGGGGGCTAACACCGGGGAGCTGTTTTTT
CDR3: CSVESGANTGELFF
length: 14
J: TRBJ2-2
V: TRBV29-1
size: few
D: .

DNA: TGCGCCAGCAGCCAAGGGCCAGGGTCCTACAATGAGCAGTTCTTC
CDR3: CASSQGPGSYNEQFF
length: 15
J: TRBJ2-1
V: TRBV4-3
size: .
D: .

DNA: TGTGCCAGCAGTTACTCAGGGACCCAGTACTTC
CDR3: CASSYSGTQYF
length: 11
J: TRBJ2-5
V: TRBV6-7
size: .
D: .

DNA: TGCAGTGGATGGGCGACGGATACGCAGTATTTT
CDR3: CSGWATDTQYF
length: 11
J: TRBJ2-3
V: TRBV20-1
size: .
D: .

DNA: TGTGCCAGCAGTCTAGGCGCGATGATCGGTGGCTACACCTTC
CDR3: CASSLGAMIGGYTF
length: 14
J: TRBJ1-2
V: TRBV6-5
size: .
D: .

DNA: TGTGCCAGCAGCCAACGGCGGGGGGTCACTGAAGCTTTCTTT
CDR3: CASSQRRGVTEAFF
length: 14
J: TRBJ1-1
V: TRBV16
size: few
D: .

DNA: TGCAGCGTTGTTTCTAGCGAGAGAGAGACCCGGTACTTC
CDR3: CSVVSSERETRYF
length: 13
J: TRBJ2-5
V: TRBV29-1
size: .
D: .

DNA: TGTGCCAGCAGCCCCTCGGGAGGGGGTATAGGGTTGAACACTGAAGCTTTCTTT
CDR3: CASSPSGGGIGLNTEAFF
length: 18
J: TRBJ1-1
V: TRBV7-9
size: few
D: .

DNA: TGTGCCAGCAGAACAGGGGGAGGCACTGAAGCTTTCTTT
CDR3: CASRTGGGTEAFF
length: 13
J: TRBJ1-1
V: TRBV6-1
size: few
D: TRBD1

DNA: TGTGCCAGCAGCCTAATGGGACCCGTCAATGAGCAGTTCTTC
CDR3: CASSLMGPVNEQFF
length: 14
J: TRBJ2-1
V: TRBV3-1
size: .
D: .

DNA: TGTGCCAGCAGTAGGACGGATGTAAATCAGCCCCAGCATTTT
CDR3: CASSRTDVNQPQHF
length: 14
J: TRBJ1-5
V: TRBV6-2/TRBV6-3
size: .
D: .

DNA: TGTGCCAGCAGCCCAGTCGGGTCAGACTCCCTTTACGAGCAGTACTTC
CDR3: CASSPVGSDSLYEQYF
length: 16
J: TRBJ2-7
V: TRBV11-1
size: few
D: .

DNA: TGCGCCAGCAGCCGAGACGGGACAGTTACCTCCTACGAGCAGTACTTC
CDR3: CASSRDGTVTSYEQYF
length: 16
J: TRBJ2-7
V: TRBV5-1
size: few
D: TRBD1

DNA: TGTGCCAGCAGTATACAGGGGGCAATCACCGAGCAGTACTTC
CDR3: CASSIQGAITEQYF
length: 14
J: TRBJ2-7
V: TRBV7-2
size: few
D: TRBD1

DNA: TGCGCCAGCAGCCAAATTAGACTAGCGGGACAAGAGACCCAGTACTTC
CDR3: CASSQIRLAGQETQYF
length: 16
J: TRBJ2-5
V: TRBV5-1
size: .
D: TRBD2

DNA: TGTGCCAGCAGCCTGGACAGGGGGCGGGTTGAGGAGTTCTTC
CDR3: CASSLDRGRVEEFF
length: 14
J: TRBJ2-1
V: TRBV7-2
size: .
D: TRBD1

DNA: TGTACCAGCAGGACAGAGAGGGACTTCAATGAGCAGTTCTTC
CDR3: CTSRTERDFNEQFF
length: 14
J: TRBJ2-1
V: TRBV6-2/TRBV6-3
size: .
D: .

DNA: TGTGCCACCCTACTGAGCGGGTTCCGTGGCTACACCTTC
CDR3: CATLLSGFRGYTF
length: 13
J: TRBJ1-2
V: TRBV6-2/TRBV6-3
size: few
D: .

DNA: TGTGCCAGTACAGGGAGCTCCTACAATGAGCAGTACTTC
CDR3: CASTGSSYNEQYF
length: 13
J: TRBJ2-7
V: TRBV6-5
size: .
D: .

DNA: TGTGCCAGCACGGTGGCCTACGAGCAGTACTTC
CDR3: CASTVAYEQYF
length: 11
J: TRBJ2-7
V: TRBV2
size: .
D: .

DNA: TGTGCCAGCTCCCTAGGGACTAGGGAGGAGCAGTACTTC
CDR3: CASSLGTREEQYF
length: 13
J: TRBJ2-5
V: TRBV18
size: .
D: TRBD2

DNA: TGTGCCAGCAGTTGGCGACAGGATGCGCCCCAGCATTTT
CDR3: CASSWRQDAPQHF
length: 13
J: TRBJ1-5
V: TRBV6-6
size: few
D: .

DNA: TGTGCCAGCAGCTTACCGGCTACCAATGAGCAGTTCTTC
CDR3: CASSLPATNEQFF
length: 13
J: TRBJ2-1
V: TRBV7-2
size: once
D: .